This T cell receptor (beta chain) was obtained from a study of T cell responses to AZD1222 COVID-19 vaccine. With respect to this clone: Antigen unknown.

Repertoires were generated with immunoSEQ multiplex PCR, while TCRdb's copy carries only in-frame clones and drops some. The table has about 110,000 clones, under 95% seen once. General study findings and limits: Repertoire collection took place solely once the T cell response had peaked. Clonal diversity may have been underestimated in mostly white British donors.

The junction had 8 bases not matched to a gene; V was cut back by 4 bases and J by 5 bases. CDR3 length equals 15 residues. CDR1 and CDR2 (germline): KGHDR, SFDVKD. The chain is built from TRBV24-1 and TRBJ2-5, with 8 bases lining up with TRBD1. The sample was peripheral blood, taken on day 0 of AZD1222 vaccination. The source is an adult in good health. CDR3 loop: CATSELQGARETQYF. The CDR3 DNA follows: TGTGCCACCAGTGAACTCCAGGGGGCGCGGGAGACCCAGTACTTC.